This T cell receptor (beta chain) appears in the sequencing data of a study of cytomegalovirus exposure and HLA in healthy donors. Per germline, CDR1 SGDLS and CDR2 YYNGEE. V lost 0 bases and J lost 2; bases outside the gene matches: 2. The CDR3 has 15 amino acids. Primers: 60 Vbeta forward and 13 Jbeta reverse. Method: immunoSEQ multiplex PCR; TCRdb's copy keeps in-frame clones and lacks some. The table lists approximately 160,000 clones, around 80% of them singletons, with around 4.4% in the top ten. The TCR comes from a woman between 45 and 65 years old in good health and CMV-seropositive. The sample consisted of PBMCs. The chain is built from TRBV9 and TRBJ2-5, with 9 bases fitting TRBD2. CDR3 DNA: TGTGCCAGCAGCGTAGAGACTAGCGGTCAAGAGACCCAGTACTTC. Its protein is CASSVETSGQETQYF.